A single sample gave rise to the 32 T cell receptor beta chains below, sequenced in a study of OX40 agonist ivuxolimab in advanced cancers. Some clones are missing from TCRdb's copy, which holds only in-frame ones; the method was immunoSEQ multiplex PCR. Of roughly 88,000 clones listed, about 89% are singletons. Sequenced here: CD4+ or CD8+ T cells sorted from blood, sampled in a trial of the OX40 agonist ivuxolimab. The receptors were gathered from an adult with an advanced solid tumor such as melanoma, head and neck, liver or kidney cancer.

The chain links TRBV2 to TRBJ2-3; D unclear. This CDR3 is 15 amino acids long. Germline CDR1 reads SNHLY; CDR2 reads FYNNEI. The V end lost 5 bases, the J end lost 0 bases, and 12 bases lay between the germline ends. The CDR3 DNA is TGTGCCAGCAGTTTGGGAAGTCCTAGCACAGATACGCAGTATTTT. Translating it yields CASSLGSPSTDTQYF. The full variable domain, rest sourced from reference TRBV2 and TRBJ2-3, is EPEVTQTPSHQVTQMGQEVILRCVPISNHLYFYWYRQILGQKVEFLVSFYNNEISEKSEIFDDQFSVERPDGSNFTLKIRSTKLEDSAMYFCASSLGSPSTDTQYFGPGTRLTVL.

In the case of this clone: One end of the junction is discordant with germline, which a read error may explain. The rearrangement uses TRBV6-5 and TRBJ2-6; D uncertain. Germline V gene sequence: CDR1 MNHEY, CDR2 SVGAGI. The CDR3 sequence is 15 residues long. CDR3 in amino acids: CASSDSMAGANVLTF. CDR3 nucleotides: TGTGCCAGCAGTGACTCCATGGCTGGGGCCAACGTCCTGACTTTC.

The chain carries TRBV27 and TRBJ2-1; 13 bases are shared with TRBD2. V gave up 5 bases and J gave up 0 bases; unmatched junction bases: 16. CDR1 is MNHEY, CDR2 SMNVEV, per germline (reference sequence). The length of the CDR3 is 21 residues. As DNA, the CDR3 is TGTGCCAGCAGTAAAGGGGGGAGGGGACTAGCGGGACAGAGCTCCTACAATGAGCAGTTCTTC. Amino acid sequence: CASSKGGRGLAGQSSYNEQFF.

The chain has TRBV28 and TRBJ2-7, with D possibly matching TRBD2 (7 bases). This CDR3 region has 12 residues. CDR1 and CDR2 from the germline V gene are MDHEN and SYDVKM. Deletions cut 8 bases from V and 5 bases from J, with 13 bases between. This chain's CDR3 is CASWGRENEQYF. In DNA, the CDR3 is TGTGCCAGCTGGGGGCGGGAGAACGAGCAGTACTTC. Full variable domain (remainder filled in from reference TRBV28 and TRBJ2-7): DVKVTQSSRYLVKRTGEKVFLECVQDMDHENMFWYRQDPGLGLRLIYFSYDVKMKEKGDIPEGYSVSREKKERFSLILESASTNQTSMYLCASWGRENEQYFGPGTRLTVT.

CDR3 sequence reads: CASMKDGPSTEAFF. CDR3 in DNA: TGTGCCAGCATGAAGGACGGACCGAGCACTGAAGCTTTCTTT. V and J are TRBV6-1 and TRBJ1-1, with D unclear. The germline gives CDR1 MNHNS, CDR2 SASEGT. V was clipped by 7 bases and J by 4 bases, with 16 bases between them. The CDR3 covers 14 residues.

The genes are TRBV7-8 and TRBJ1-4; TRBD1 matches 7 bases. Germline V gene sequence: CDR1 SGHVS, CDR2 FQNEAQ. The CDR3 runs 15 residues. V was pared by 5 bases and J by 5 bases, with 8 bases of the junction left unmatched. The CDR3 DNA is TGTGCCAGCAGCCAGGGGGGCGGCCGAAATGAAAAACTGTTTTTT. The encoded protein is CASSQGGGRNEKLFF.

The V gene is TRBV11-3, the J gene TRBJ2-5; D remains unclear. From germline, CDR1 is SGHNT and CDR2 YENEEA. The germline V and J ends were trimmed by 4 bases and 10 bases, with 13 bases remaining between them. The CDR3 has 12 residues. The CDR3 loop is CASSSFPRDQYF. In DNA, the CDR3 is TGTGCCAGCAGCTCCTTCCCACGTGACCAGTACTTC.

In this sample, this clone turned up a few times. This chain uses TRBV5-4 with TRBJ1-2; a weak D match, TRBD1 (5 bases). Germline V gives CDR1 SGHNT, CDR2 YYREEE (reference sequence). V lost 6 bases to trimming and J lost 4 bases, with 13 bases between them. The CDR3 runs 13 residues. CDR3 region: CASNPRDGYGYTF. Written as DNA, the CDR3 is TGTGCCAGCAACCCCCGGGACGGCTATGGCTACACCTTC.

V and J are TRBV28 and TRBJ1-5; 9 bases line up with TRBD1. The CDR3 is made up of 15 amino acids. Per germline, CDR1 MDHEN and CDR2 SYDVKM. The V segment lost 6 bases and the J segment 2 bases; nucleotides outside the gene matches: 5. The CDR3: CASRLTGGGNQPQHF. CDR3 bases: TGTGCCAGCAGGCTGACAGGGGGGGGCAATCAGCCCCAGCATTTT.

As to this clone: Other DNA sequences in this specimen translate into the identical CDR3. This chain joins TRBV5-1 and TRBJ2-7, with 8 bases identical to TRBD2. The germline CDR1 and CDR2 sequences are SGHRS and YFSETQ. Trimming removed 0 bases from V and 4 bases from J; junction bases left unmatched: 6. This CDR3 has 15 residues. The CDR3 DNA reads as TGCGCCAGCAGCTTGGTTGCGGGAGGATCGTACGAGCAGTACTTC. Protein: CASSLVAGGSYEQYF. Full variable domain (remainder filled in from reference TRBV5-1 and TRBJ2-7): KAGVTQTPRYLIKTRGQQVTLSCSPISGHRSVSWYQQTPGQGLQFLFEYFSETQRNKGNFPGRFSGRQFSNSRSEMNVSTLELGDSALYLCASSLVAGGSYEQYFGPGTRLTVT.

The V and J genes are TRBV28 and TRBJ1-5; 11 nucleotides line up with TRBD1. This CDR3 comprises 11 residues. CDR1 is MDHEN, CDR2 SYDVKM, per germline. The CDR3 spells CGTGGGQPQHF. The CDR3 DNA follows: TGTGGGACAGGGGGCGGTCAGCCCCAGCATTTT.

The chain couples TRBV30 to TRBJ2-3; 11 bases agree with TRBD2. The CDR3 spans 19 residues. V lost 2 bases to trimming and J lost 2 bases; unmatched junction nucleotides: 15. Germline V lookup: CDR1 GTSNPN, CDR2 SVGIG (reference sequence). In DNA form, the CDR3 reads TGTGCCTGGAGTCCGCTTGTGGGACTAGCGGCAGGGCTCACAGATACGCAGTATTTT. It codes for CAWSPLVGLAAGLTDTQYF.

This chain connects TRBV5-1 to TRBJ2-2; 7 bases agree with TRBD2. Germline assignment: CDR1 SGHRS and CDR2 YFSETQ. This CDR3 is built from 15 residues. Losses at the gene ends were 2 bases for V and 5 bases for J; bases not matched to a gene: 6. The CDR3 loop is CASSFYSGLTGELFF. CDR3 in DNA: TGCGCCAGCAGCTTCTATAGCGGGTTAACCGGGGAGCTGTTTTTT.

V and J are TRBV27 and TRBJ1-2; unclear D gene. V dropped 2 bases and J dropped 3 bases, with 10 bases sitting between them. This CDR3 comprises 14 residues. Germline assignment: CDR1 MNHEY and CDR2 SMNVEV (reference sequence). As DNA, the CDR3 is TGTGCCAGCAGTTTAACTAACGGCTACTATGGCTACACCTTC. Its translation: CASSLTNGYYGYTF.

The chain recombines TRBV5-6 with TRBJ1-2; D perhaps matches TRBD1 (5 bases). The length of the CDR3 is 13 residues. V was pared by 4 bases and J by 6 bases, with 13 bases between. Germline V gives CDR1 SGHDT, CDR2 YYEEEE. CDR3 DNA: TGTGCCAGCAGCCCGTCCCTCAGGGATGGCTACACCTTC. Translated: CASSPSLRDGYTF.

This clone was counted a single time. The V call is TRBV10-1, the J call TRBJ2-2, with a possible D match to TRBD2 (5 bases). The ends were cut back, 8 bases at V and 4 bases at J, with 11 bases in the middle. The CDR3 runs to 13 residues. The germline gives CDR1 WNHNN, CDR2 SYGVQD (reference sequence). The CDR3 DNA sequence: TGCGCCAGCCGTAGGGCGGGCACCGGGGAGCTGTTTTTT. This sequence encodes CASRRAGTGELFF.

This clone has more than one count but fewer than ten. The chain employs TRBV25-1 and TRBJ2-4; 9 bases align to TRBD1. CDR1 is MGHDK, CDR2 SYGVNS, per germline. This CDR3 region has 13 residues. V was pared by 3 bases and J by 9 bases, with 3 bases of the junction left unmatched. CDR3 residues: CASSEGQGRIQYF. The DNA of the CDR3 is TGTGCCAGCAGTGAGGGACAGGGCCGCATTCAGTACTTC.

The CDR3 DNA reads as TGTGCTAGTGGTCCTACGAATTTCAGGGGTGGCTATGGCTACACCTTC. Amino acid sequence: CASGPTNFRGGYGYTF. The V and J genes are TRBV12-5 and TRBJ1-2; weak D call: TRBD1 (6 bases). V was pared by 5 bases and J by 4 bases, with 20 bases between. Germline CDR1 and CDR2: LGHNT and FRNRAP. The CDR3 loop spans 16 amino acids.

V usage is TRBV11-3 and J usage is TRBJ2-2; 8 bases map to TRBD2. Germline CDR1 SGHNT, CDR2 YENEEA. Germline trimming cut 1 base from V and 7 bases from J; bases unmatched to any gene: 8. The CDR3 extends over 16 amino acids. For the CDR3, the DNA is TGTGCCAGCAGCTTAGGTCTCCTAGCGGGCCTCGGGGAGCTGTTTTTT. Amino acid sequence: CASSLGLLAGLGELFF.

The CDR3 reads CASSQEVSRGSGYTF. CDR3 bases: TGTGCCAGCAGCCAAGAGGTCTCACGAGGGTCTGGCTACACCTTC. V usage is TRBV4-2 and J usage is TRBJ1-2; D uncertain. Germline V gene sequence: CDR1 LGHNA, CDR2 YNFKEQ. V lost 0 bases to trimming and J lost 7 bases, with 15 bases between them. The CDR3 spans 15 residues.

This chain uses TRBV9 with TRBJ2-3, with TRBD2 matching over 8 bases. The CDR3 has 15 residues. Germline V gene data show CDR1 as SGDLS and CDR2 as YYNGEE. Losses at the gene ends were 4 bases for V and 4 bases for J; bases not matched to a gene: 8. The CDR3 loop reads CASSITGTSADTQYF. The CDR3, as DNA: TGTGCCAGCAGCATTACCGGGACTAGTGCAGATACGCAGTATTTT.

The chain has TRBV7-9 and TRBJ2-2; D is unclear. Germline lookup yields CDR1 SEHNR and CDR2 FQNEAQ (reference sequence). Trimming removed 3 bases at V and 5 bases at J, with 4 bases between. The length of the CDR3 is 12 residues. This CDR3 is CASSFETGELFF. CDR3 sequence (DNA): TGTGCCAGCAGCTTCGAGACCGGGGAGCTGTTTTTT.

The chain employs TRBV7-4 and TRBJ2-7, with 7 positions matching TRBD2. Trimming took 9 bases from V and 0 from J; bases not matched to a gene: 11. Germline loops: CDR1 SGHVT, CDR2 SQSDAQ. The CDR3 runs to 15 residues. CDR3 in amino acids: CASRTGTISSYEQYV. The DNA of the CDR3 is TGTGCCAGTCGTACCGGGACTATTAGCTCCTACGAGCAGTACGTC.

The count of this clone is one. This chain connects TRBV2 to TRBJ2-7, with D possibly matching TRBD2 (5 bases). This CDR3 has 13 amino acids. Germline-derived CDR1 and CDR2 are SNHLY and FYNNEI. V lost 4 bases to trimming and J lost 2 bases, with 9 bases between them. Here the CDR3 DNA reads TGTGCCAGCAGTGTGGACTGGGCCTACGAGCAGTACTTC. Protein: CASSVDWAYEQYF.

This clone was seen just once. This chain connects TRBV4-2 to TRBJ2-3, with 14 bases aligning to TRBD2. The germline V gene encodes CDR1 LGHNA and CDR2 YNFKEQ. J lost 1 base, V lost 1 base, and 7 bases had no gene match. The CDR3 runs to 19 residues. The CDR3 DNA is TGTGCCAGCAGCCAAGCCGGGACTAGCGGGAGACGGGGCACAGATACGCAGTATTTT. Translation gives CASSQAGTSGRRGTDTQYF.

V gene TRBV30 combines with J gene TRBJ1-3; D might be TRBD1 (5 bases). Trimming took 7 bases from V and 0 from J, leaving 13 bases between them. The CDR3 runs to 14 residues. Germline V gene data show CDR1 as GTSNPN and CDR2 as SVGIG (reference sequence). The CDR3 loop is CASPGGSSGNTIYF. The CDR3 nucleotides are TGTGCCTCCCCGGGGGGGAGCTCTGGAAACACCATATATTTT.

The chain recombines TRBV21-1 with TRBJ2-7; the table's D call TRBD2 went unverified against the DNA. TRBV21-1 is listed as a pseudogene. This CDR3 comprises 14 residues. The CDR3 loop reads CASSRRTSAYEQYF. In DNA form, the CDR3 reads TGTGCCAGCAGCAGAAGGACTAGCGCCTACGAGCAGTACTTC.

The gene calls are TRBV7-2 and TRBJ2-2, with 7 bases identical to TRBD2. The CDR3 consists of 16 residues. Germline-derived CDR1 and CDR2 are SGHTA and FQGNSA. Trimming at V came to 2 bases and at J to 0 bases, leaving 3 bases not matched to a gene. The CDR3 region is CASSLKRGANTGELFF. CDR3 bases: TGTGCCAGCAGCTTAAAGCGGGGCGCGAACACCGGGGAGCTGTTTTTT.

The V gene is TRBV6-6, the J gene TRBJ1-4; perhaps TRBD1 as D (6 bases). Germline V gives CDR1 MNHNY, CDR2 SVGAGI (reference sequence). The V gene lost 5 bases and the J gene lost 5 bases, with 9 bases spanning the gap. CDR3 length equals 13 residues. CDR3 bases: TGTGCCAGCAGTGGGGGGCAGAATGAAAAACTGTTTTTT. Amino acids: CASSGGQNEKLFF.

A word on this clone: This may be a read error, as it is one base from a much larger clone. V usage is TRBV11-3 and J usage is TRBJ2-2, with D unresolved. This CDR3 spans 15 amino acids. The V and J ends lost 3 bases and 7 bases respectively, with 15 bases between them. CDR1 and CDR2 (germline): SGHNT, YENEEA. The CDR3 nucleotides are TGTGCCAGCAGCTTTCGCAGGAGCTTTGGCGGGGAGCTGTTTTTT. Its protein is CASSFRRSFGGELFF.

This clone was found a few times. This CDR3 is CAISEALSGTSNEQFF. The CDR3 nucleotides are TGTGCCATCAGTGAGGCACTTTCCGGGACTAGCAATGAGCAGTTCTTC. The chain links TRBV10-3 to TRBJ2-1, with TRBD2 identical over 8 bases. CDR3 length equals 16 residues. Trimming took 2 bases from V and 6 from J; bases not matched to a gene: 9. Germline V gives CDR1 ENHRY, CDR2 SYGVKD.

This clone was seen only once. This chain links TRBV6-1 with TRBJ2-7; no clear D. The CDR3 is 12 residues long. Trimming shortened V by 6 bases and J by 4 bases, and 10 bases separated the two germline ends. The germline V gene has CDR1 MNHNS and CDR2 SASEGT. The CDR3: CASRTQMYEQYF. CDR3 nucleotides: TGTGCCAGCAGGACTCAGATGTACGAGCAGTACTTC.